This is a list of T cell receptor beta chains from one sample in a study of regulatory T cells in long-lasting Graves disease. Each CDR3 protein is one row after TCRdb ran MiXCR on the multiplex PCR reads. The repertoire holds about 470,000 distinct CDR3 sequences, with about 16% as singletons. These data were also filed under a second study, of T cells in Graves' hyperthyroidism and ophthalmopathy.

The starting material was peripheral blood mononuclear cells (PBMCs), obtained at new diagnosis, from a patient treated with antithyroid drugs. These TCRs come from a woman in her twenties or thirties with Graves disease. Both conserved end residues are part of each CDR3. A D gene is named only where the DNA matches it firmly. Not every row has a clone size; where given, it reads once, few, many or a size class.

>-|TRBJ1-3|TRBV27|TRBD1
CASSLSGTVSGNTIYF
TGTGCCAGCAGTTTATCCGGGACAGTTTCTGGAAACACCATATATTTT
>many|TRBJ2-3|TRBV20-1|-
CSAIGGSTDTQYF
TGCAGTGCTATTGGCGGGAGCACAGATACGCAGTATTTT
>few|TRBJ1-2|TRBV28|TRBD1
CASSLPGQGGGYTF
TGTGCCAGCAGTTTACCCGGACAGGGAGGCGGCTACACCTTC
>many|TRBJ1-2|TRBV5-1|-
CASTEGGDYYGYTF
TGCGCCAGCACTGAAGGGGGGGACTACTATGGCTACACCTTC
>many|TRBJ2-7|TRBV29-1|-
CSVKEGLVREQYF
TGCAGCGTTAAAGAAGGGCTAGTCCGCGAGCAGTACTTC
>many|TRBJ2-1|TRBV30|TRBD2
CAWSRGRAYEQFF
TGTGCCTGGAGCCGCGGGAGGGCCTATGAGCAGTTCTTC
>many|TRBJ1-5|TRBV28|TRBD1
CASSLRQGGGNQPQHF
TGTGCCAGCAGTTTACGACAGGGAGGGGGCAATCAGCCCCAGCATTTT
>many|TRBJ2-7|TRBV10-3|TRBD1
CAISESTGQGFEQYF
TGTGCCATCAGTGAGTCAACGGGACAGGGTTTCGAGCAGTACTTC
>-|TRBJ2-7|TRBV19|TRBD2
CASSISGTSGRAGSYEQCF
TGTGCCAGTAGTATCTCCGGGACTAGCGGGAGGGCCGGGTCCTACGAGCAGTGCTTC
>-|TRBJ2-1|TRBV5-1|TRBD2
CASSLGRLAGGPGYNEQFF
TGCGCCAGCAGCTTGGGGAGACTAGCGGGAGGGCCGGGCTACAATGAGCAGTTCTTC
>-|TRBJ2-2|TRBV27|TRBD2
CASSFRVLAGGRTSGELFF
TGTGCCAGCAGTTTTCGAGTGCTAGCGGGAGGGCGAACGTCCGGGGAGCTGTTTTTT
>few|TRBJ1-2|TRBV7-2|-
CASSLELVPGFNYGYTF
TGTGCCAGCAGCTTAGAACTTGTCCCGGGGTTTAACTATGGCTACACCTTC
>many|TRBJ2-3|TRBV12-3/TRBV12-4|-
CASSREGGPSDTQYF
TGTGCCAGCAGCCGTGAGGGGGGACCCTCAGATACGCAGTATTTT
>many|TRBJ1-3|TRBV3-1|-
CASSERGNTIYF
TGTGCCAGCAGCGAGCGAGGAAACACCATATATTTT
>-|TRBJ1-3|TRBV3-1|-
CASSRQGGGSGNTIYF
TGTGCCAGCAGCCGACAAGGTGGGGGATCTGGAAACACCATATATTTT
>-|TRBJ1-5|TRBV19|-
CASRPFGGHNQPQHF
TGTGCCAGTCGTCCCTTCGGGGGGCACAATCAGCCCCAGCATTTT
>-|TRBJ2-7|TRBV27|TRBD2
CASSFGGRTNYEQYF
TGTGCCAGCAGTTTTGGCGGGAGGACCAATTACGAGCAGTACTTC
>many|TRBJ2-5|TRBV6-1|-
CASKPTVGWQETQYF
TGTGCCAGCAAGCCTACGGTGGGATGGCAAGAGACCCAGTACTTC
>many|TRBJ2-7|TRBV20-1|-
CSARERTYEQYF
TGCAGTGCTAGAGAGAGAACCTACGAGCAGTACTTC
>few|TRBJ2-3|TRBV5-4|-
CASTPQFGPADTQYF
TGTGCCAGCACCCCACAGTTTGGACCTGCAGATACGCAGTATTTT
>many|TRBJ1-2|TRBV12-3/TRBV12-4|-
CAIQPQGNYGYTF
TGTGCCATCCAACCACAGGGAAACTATGGCTACACCTTC
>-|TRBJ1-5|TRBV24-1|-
CATSVKVGYQPQHF
TGTGCCACCAGTGTTAAAGTGGGGTATCAGCCCCAGCATTTT
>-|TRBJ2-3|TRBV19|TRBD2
CASTYRWRGTSDQSSTDTQYF
TGTGCCAGTACCTACCGGTGGCGGGGGACTAGCGACCAGTCTAGCACAGATACGCAGTATTTT
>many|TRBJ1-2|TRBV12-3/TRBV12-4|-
CASSLQDLGYTF
TGTGCCAGCAGCTTACAAGACCTCGGCTACACCTTC
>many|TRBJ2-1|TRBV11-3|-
CASREGMGNEQFF
TGTGCCAGCAGGGAAGGGATGGGGAATGAGCAGTTCTTC
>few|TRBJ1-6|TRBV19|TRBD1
CASSTRTGSESPLHF
TGTGCCAGTAGTACGCGGACAGGGTCTGAATCACCCCTCCACTTT
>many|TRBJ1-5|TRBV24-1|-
CATSDSAFQPQHF
TGTGCCACCAGTGATTCAGCCTTTCAGCCCCAGCATTTT
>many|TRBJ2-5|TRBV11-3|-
CASSSPTGAPEYQETQYF
TGTGCCAGCAGCTCTCCGACCGGAGCACCGGAGTACCAAGAGACCCAGTACTTC
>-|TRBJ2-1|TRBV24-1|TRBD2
CATSDLRPGTSGYNEQFF
TGTGCCACCAGTGATTTACGGCCCGGGACTAGCGGTTACAATGAGCAGTTCTTC